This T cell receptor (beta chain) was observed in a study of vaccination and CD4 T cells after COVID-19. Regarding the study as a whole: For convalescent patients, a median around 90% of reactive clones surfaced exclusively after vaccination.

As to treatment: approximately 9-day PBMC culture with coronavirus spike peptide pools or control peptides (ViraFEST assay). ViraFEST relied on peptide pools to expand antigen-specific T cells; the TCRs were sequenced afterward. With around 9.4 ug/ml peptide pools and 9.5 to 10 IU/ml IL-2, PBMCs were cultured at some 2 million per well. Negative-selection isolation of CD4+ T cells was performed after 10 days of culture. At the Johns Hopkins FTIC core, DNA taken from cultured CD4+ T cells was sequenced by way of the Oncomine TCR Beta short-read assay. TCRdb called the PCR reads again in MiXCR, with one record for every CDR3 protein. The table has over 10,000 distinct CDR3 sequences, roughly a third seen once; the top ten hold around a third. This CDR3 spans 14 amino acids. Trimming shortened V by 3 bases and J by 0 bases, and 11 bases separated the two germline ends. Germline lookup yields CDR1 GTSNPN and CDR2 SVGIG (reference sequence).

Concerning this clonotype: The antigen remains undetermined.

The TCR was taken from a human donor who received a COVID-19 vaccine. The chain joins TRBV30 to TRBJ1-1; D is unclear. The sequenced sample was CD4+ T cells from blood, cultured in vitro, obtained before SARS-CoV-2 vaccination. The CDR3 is CAWRGWQMNTEAFF. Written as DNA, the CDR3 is TGTGCCTGGAGGGGCTGGCAGATGAACACTGAAGCTTTCTTT.